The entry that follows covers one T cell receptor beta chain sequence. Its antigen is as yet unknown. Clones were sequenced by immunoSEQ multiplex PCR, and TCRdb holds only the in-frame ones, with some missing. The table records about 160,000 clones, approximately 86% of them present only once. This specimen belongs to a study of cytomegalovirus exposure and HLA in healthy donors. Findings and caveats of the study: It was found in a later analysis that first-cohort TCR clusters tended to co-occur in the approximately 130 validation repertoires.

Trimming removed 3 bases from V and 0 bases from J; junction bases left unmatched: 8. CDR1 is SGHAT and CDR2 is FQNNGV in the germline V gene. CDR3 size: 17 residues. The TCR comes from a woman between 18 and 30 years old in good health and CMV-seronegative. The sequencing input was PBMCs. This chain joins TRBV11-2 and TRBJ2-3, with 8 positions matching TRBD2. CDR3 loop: CASSLARLATSTDTQYF. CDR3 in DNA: TGTGCCAGCAGCTTGGCCAGACTAGCGACTAGCACAGATACGCAGTATTTT.